This record looks at one TCR beta chain sequence and its context. The assay was immunoSEQ multiplex PCR, and TCRdb's table has in-frame clones only and misses some. The table records approximately 65,000 clones, around 84% of them present only once. CDR3 length equals 15 residues. V lost 0 bases to trimming and J lost 1 base, with 11 bases between them. Germline V gives CDR1 SGHRS, CDR2 YFSETQ. The data stem from a study of technical replicates of blood from a few donors. The rearrangement joins TRBV5-1 to TRBJ2-7, with D maybe TRBD1 (5 bases). Specimen: PBMCs. The source of this sequence is a human donor in good health. Some clones in this sample may be carry-over from other donors' samples. The CDR3 here is CASSLAAGFSYEQYF. CDR3 nucleotides: TGCGCCAGCAGCTTGGCGGCAGGGTTTTCCTACGAGCAGTACTTC.